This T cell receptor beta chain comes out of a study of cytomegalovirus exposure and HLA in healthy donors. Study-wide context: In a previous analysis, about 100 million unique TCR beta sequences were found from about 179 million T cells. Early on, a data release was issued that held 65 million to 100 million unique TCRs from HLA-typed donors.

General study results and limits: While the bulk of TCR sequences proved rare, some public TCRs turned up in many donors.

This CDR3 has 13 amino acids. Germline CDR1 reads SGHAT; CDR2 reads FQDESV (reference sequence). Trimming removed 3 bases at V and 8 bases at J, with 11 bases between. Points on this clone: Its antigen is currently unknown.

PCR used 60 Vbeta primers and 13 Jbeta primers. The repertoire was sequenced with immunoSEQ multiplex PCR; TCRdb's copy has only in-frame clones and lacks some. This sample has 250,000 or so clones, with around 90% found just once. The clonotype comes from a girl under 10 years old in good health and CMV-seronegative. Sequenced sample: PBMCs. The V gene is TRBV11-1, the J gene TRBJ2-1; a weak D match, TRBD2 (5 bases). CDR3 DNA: TGTGCCAGCAGCTTCGGGATCCCCGATGAGCAGTTCTTC. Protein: CASSFGIPDEQFF.